The T cell receptor (beta chain) described here comes from a study of blood T cells in healthy people across ages. Findings and limits, study-wide: Among T cells, TCR beta diversity per million cells dropped roughly linearly as age rose.

This clonotype came up a few times. Antigen specificity is unknown. The individuals who served as donors were healthy Caucasians living in Russia, aged about 6 to 100. Every donor gave 9 to 10 milliliters of peripheral blood. With each sample, at least 5.5 micrograms of total RNA were extracted. After removal of 3 bases from V and 0 bases from J, the junction contained 3 bases not matched to a gene. This CDR3 has 15 residues. CDR1 and CDR2 from the germline V gene are SGHRS and YFSETQ. Then a second PCR, running about 6 to 12 cycles, was carried out with a sample-barcoded 5' primer and a J-beta primer mix. Using its own MiXCR run on the 5' RACE reads, TCRdb lists one record per CDR3 protein. The data show 850,000 to 1,100,000 distinct CDR3 sequences, with around two fifths seen just once and around 13% held by the top ten.

What was sequenced was blood. V usage is TRBV5-1 and J usage is TRBJ2-3; 8 positions match TRBD1. The clonotype was recovered from a young man in good health. The CDR3 nucleotides read TGCGCCAGCAGCTATGACAGGGGAAGCACAGATACGCAGTATTTT. Translation gives CASSYDRGSTDTQYF.